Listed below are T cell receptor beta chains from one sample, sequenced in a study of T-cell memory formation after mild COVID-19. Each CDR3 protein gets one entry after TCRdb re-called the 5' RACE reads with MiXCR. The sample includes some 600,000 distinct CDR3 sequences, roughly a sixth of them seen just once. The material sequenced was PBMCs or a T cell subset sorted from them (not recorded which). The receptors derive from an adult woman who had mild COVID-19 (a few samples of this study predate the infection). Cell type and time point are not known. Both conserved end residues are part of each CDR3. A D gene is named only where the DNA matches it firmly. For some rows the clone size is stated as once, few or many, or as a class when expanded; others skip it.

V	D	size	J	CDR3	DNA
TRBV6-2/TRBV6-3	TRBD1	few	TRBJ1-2	CASSYDPGTGGRAVDGYTF	TGTGCCAGCAGTTACGACCCCGGGACAGGGGGCCGGGCGGTCGATGGCTACACCTTC
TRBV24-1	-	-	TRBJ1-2	CATSDLNRHGYTF	TGTGCCACCAGTGATTTAAACAGGCATGGCTACACCTTC
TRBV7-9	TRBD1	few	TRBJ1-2	CASSQTGLLAYGYTF	TGTGCCAGCAGCCAGACAGGGCTGCTAGCCTATGGCTACACCTTC
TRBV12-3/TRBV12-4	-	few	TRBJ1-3	CASTSTGYRNTIYF	TGTGCCAGCACCTCAACAGGGTACAGGAACACCATATATTTT
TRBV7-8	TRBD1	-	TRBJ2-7	CASSTRTGNEQYF	TGTGCCAGCAGCACCCGGACAGGGAACGAGCAGTACTTC
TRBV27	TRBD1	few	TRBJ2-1	CASSLSTGGQGAYNEQFF	TGTGCCAGCAGTTTATCGACAGGGGGACAGGGGGCTTACAATGAGCAGTTCTTC
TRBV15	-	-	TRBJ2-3	CATSRDGDTQYF	TGTGCCACCAGCAGAGACGGGGATACGCAGTATTTT
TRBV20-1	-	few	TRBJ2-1	CSARPSDHEQFF	TGCAGTGCTAGGCCATCAGATCATGAGCAGTTCTTC
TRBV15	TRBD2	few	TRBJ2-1	CATSRATFRLAGGHEQFF	TGTGCCACCAGCAGAGCTACCTTTCGACTAGCGGGAGGCCATGAGCAGTTCTTC
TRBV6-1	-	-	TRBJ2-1	CASSEAGRGPEQFF	TGTGCCAGCAGTGAAGCAGGTAGGGGACCGGAGCAGTTCTTC
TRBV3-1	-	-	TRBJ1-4	CASSQVHNEKLFF	TGTGCCAGCAGCCAAGTACACAATGAAAAACTGTTTTTT
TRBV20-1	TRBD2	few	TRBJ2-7	CSARDAYGTSGGRYTYEQYF	TGCAGTGCTAGAGATGCCTACGGGACTAGCGGGGGGAGATATACCTACGAGCAGTACTTC
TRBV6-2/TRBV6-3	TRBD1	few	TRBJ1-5	CASRPQGPSNQPQHF	TGTGCCAGCAGACCACAGGGGCCTAGCAATCAGCCCCAGCATTTT
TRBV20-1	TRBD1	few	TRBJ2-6	CSAITGGTGANVLTF	TGCAGTGCTATTACAGGGGGCACTGGGGCCAACGTCCTGACTTTC
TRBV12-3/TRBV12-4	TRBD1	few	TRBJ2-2	CASRYGQARGTGELFF	TGTGCCAGCAGATATGGACAGGCCCGGGGCACCGGGGAGCTGTTTTTT